One and the same sample provided the 25 T cell receptor beta chains below, sequenced in a study of T-cell reconstitution after alpha-beta-depleted transplantation in children. Preparation of the TCRbeta library involved a method that used unique molecular identifiers. TCRdb recomputed calls from the PCR reads with MiXCR, one row per CDR3 protein. The sample lists about 870,000 distinct CDR3 sequences, 16% seen once, with approximately 4.5% in the top ten. The sequenced sample was PBMCs, mostly from graft donor cells, obtained 360 days after TCRalphabeta/CD19-depleted stem cell transplant. These receptors originate from a male patient between 10 and 17 years old who had a stem cell transplant for acute lymphoblastic leukemia, so the T cells may come from the graft donor.

There are a few counts of this clonotype. The chain is built from TRBV3-1 and TRBJ2-3; D is uncertain. The germline gives CDR1 LGHDT, CDR2 YNNKEL (reference sequence). The V and J ends lost 2 bases and 1 base respectively, with 7 bases between them. The CDR3 loop spans 14 amino acids. The CDR3 loop reads CASSQSLRTDTQYF. In DNA, the CDR3 is TGTGCCAGCAGCCAATCCCTACGCACAGATACGCAGTATTTT.

This clonotype was observed a few times. This rearrangement joins TRBV4-1 to TRBJ2-5; TRBD1 aligns across 7 bases. CDR1 and CDR2 (germline): MGHRA, YSYEKL. This CDR3 comprises 14 residues. V trimming: 4 bases; J trimming: 4 bases; junction bases outside the gene matches: 6. The CDR3: CASSLTGTAETQYF. The CDR3 DNA is TGCGCCAGCAGCCTGACAGGGACGGCAGAGACCCAGTACTTC.

This clonotype came up a few times. The chain recombines TRBV25-1 with TRBJ2-7, with 7 bases that match TRBD1. Germline V gene sequence: CDR1 MGHDK, CDR2 SYGVNS. The CDR3 spans 15 residues. The V and J ends lost 8 bases and 3 bases, in that order; junction bases with no gene match: 13. CDR3 bases: TGTGCCAGCGCCTTGAGAGGGGGCGCGGTCTACGAGCAGTACTTC. This codes for CASALRGGAVYEQYF.

This clonotype was recorded a few times. The rearrangement links TRBV29-1 to TRBJ1-1; a possible D gene is TRBD1 (6 bases). CDR3 size: 10 residues. Looked up from germline, CDR1 is SQVTM and CDR2 is ANQGSEA. Trimming left V 8 bases short and J 3 bases short, with 7 bases between. CDR3 DNA: TGCAGCTACAGGGACACTGAAGCTTTCTTT. Encoded protein: CSYRDTEAFF.

There are a few counts of this clonotype. The V gene is TRBV4-1, the J gene TRBJ1-1; D unresolved. This CDR3 is 15 amino acids long. Germline CDR1 reads MGHRA; CDR2 reads YSYEKL. Trimming stripped 1 base from V and 1 base from J, with 10 bases between. CDR3 in amino acids: CASSQVYRGNTEAFF. Here the CDR3 DNA reads TGCGCCAGCAGCCAAGTATACCGAGGGAACACTGAAGCTTTCTTT.

The V and J genes are TRBV6-5 and TRBJ1-2; TRBD1 matches 9 bases. The germline gives CDR1 MNHEY, CDR2 SVGAGI. The CDR3 contains 15 residues. V shed 4 bases and J 6 bases; nucleotides not matched to a gene: 9. This chain's CDR3 is CASSSFTGGVDGYTF. CDR3 nucleotides: TGTGCCAGCAGTTCCTTTACAGGGGGCGTCGATGGCTACACCTTC.

This clonotype has just a few counts. The V and J genes are TRBV4-1 and TRBJ2-7; possible D gene TRBD1, 5 bases. Germline loops: CDR1 MGHRA, CDR2 YSYEKL. The V end lost 4 bases, the J end lost 2 bases, and 12 bases lay between the germline ends. CDR3 length equals 14 residues. CDR3 in DNA: TGCGCCAGCAGCCTATACCCCAGGGCCTACGAGCAGTACTTC. Translated, it gives CASSLYPRAYEQYF.

This clonotype was seen only a few times. The chain recombines TRBV6-5 with TRBJ1-5; D not certain. CDR3 length: 14 amino acids. V shed 0 bases and J shed 6 bases, with 9 bases lying between them. CDR1 and CDR2 from the germline V gene are MNHEY and SVGAGI. The CDR3 DNA reads as TGTGCCAGCAGTTACTCAGCCGGGGTTCAGCCCCAGCATTTT. Its translation is CASSYSAGVQPQHF.

The J gene is TRBJ1-2, the V gene TRBV15; no firm D call. Germline values: CDR1 LNHNV, CDR2 YYDKDF (reference sequence). V shed 0 bases and J shed 4 bases, with 18 bases lying between them. This CDR3 is built from 17 residues. The chain's CDR3 is CATSRDMTGGDGYGYTF. The CDR3 nucleotides are TGTGCCACCAGCAGAGATATGACGGGCGGCGATGGCTATGGCTACACCTTC.

This clonotype has more than one count but fewer than ten. The CDR3 DNA follows: TGCGCCAGCAGTCCACAGGGGATAGAGTATGGCTACACCTTC. This translates into CASSPQGIEYGYTF. The V and J genes are TRBV5-1 and TRBJ1-2, with 7 bases fitting TRBD1. This CDR3 spans 14 amino acids. Germline CDR1 SGHRS, CDR2 YFSETQ. V gave up 5 bases and J gave up 5 bases; unmatched junction bases: 9. Based on the CDR3 plus reference TRBV5-1 and TRBJ1-2, the full variable domain is KAGVTQTPRYLIKTRGQQVTLSCSPISGHRSVSWYQQTPGQGLQFLFEYFSETQRNKGNFPGRFSGRQFSNSRSEMNVSTLELGDSALYLCASSPQGIEYGYTFGSGTRLTVV.

This clonotype was seen only a few times. The genes are TRBV3-1 and TRBJ2-6; the D is unclear. Germline V gene sequence: CDR1 LGHDT, CDR2 YNNKEL (reference sequence). The CDR3 is made up of 14 amino acids. V gave up 1 base and J gave up 4 bases, with 5 bases separating them. The CDR3 bases are TGTGCCAGCAGCCAAGTGTTCGGGGCCAACGTCCTGACTTTC. Its protein is CASSQVFGANVLTF.

The chain links TRBV12-3 or TRBV12-4 to TRBJ1-5; 8 bases agree with TRBD1. Trimming at V came to 5 bases and at J to 6 bases, leaving 6 bases not matched to a gene. The CDR3 runs to 14 residues. The CDR3 nucleotides are TGTGCCAGCAGTCTAACAGGGGGGCTTCAGCCCCAGCATTTT. Translation: CASSLTGGLQPQHF.

The sample holds a few counts of this clonotype. V usage is TRBV9 and J usage is TRBJ2-1; D is ambiguous. Trimming shortened V by 4 bases and J by 8 bases, and 19 bases separated the two germline ends. The CDR3 is made up of 15 amino acids. The germline V gene has CDR1 SGDLS and CDR2 YYNGEE. CDR3 DNA sequence: TGTGCCAGCAGCTCCTCTCAAGTAGGTCTGGATGAGCAGTTCTTC. Its translation is CASSSSQVGLDEQFF.

CDR3 region: CSARDPGRATEAFF. CDR3 sequence (DNA): TGCAGTGCTAGAGATCCAGGGAGGGCTACTGAAGCTTTCTTT. The chain carries TRBV20-1 and TRBJ1-1, with a possible D match to TRBD1 (5 bases). From germline, CDR1 is DFQATT and CDR2 SNEGSKA (reference sequence). V shed 0 bases and J shed 5 bases, with 13 bases lying between them. The CDR3 consists of 14 residues.

This chain links TRBV24-1 with TRBJ2-2; 8 positions match TRBD2. Germline V gene lookup returns CDR1 KGHDR and CDR2 SFDVKD. This CDR3 spans 14 amino acids. V dropped 6 bases and J dropped 5; count of bases not matched to a gene: 4. The CDR3 DNA reads TGTGCCACCAGTAGCGGGAGTAAAACCGGGGAGCTGTTTTTT. This sequence encodes CATSSGSKTGELFF.

The chain has TRBV6-5 and TRBJ2-5, with D perhaps given as TRBD1 or TRBD2 (5 bases each). The germline V gene encodes CDR1 MNHEY and CDR2 SVGAGI. V dropped 6 bases and J dropped 10 bases, with 24 bases sitting between them. CDR3 size: 15 residues. Here the CDR3 reads CASRRLGRTPTGQYF. In DNA form, the CDR3 reads TGTGCCAGCAGGCGGTTGGGACGGACACCTACAGGCCAGTACTTC.

There are many counts of this clonotype. J is TRBJ2-7 and V is TRBV20-1, with 8 bases matching TRBD1. Germline CDR1 DFQATT, CDR2 SNEGSKA (reference sequence). Losses at the gene ends were 7 bases for V and 5 bases for J; bases not matched to a gene: 10. The CDR3 spans 13 residues. CDR3 sequence reads: CSGVLDRVNEQYF. The CDR3, as DNA: TGCAGTGGGGTCCTGGACAGGGTAAACGAGCAGTACTTC.

This clonotype appeared many times. The rearrangement links TRBV7-9 to TRBJ2-3; D is uncertain. Deletions cut 5 bases from V and 6 bases from J, with 15 bases between. Germline V lookup: CDR1 SEHNR, CDR2 FQNEAQ (reference sequence). This CDR3 contains 14 residues. DNA for the CDR3: TGTGCCAGCAGCCCCTCCAGGAGCAAGGATACGCAGTATTTT. Amino acids: CASSPSRSKDTQYF.

The sample holds many counts of this clonotype. The chain recombines TRBV5-5 with TRBJ2-3, with 10 bases identical to TRBD2. The V gene end was trimmed by 4 bases and the J gene end by 1 base; junction bases not matched to a gene: 3. Germline-derived CDR1 and CDR2 are SGHKS and YYEKEE (reference sequence). The CDR3 loop spans 15 amino acids. CDR3 region: CASSGGTSGTDTQYF. CDR3 sequence (DNA): TGTGCCAGCAGCGGCGGGACTAGCGGCACAGATACGCAGTATTTT.

In this sample, this clonotype turned up a few times. This sequence joins TRBV6-2 or TRBV6-3 and TRBJ2-5; D remains ambiguous. Per the germline V gene, CDR1 is MNHEY and CDR2 is SVGEGT. Trimming shortened V by 10 bases and J by 9 bases, and 12 bases separated the two germline ends. This CDR3 has 10 residues. In nucleotides, the CDR3 is TGTGCCACCGGCACTGTTTCCCAGTACTTC. It codes for CATGTVSQYF.

The chain recombines TRBV12-3 or TRBV12-4 with TRBJ1-1; D gene ambiguous. This CDR3 has 15 amino acids. V lost 3 bases, J lost 6 bases, and 17 bases lay in between. Written as DNA, the CDR3 is TGTGCCAGCAGTTTGAATAAGTTAAATGGCCCTGAAGCTTTCTTT. Translation: CASSLNKLNGPEAFF.

This clonotype occurred a few times. The DNA of the CDR3 is TGCGCCAGCAGCTCTGTTGGGACCCAGTACTTC. Protein product: CASSSVGTQYF. The chain is built from TRBV5-1 and TRBJ2-5, with no clear D. The CDR3 sequence is 11 residues long. From germline, CDR1 is SGHRS and CDR2 YFSETQ. Trimming stripped 3 bases from V and 7 bases from J, with 7 bases between.

The V call is TRBV2, the J call TRBJ2-4; 8 bases fit TRBD2. The trim removed 8 bases at V and 1 base at J, leaving 7 bases unmatched. The CDR3 runs 15 residues. Germline-derived CDR1 and CDR2 are SNHLY and FYNNEI. This CDR3 is CASRAGDVAKNIQYF. The CDR3 DNA sequence: TGTGCCAGCCGAGCGGGAGACGTGGCCAAAAACATTCAGTACTTC.

This clonotype has a count of ten or more. The chain joins TRBV4-1 to TRBJ2-4; D is uncertain. This CDR3 has 14 residues. In germline, CDR1 is MGHRA, CDR2 YSYEKL. Trimming took 2 bases from V and 0 from J, leaving 5 bases between them. The CDR3 DNA sequence: TGCGCCAGCAGCCAATGGGTAGCCAAAAACATTCAGTACTTC. Its translation is CASSQWVAKNIQYF.

The chain employs TRBV20-1 and TRBJ1-2, with D perhaps TRBD1 (5 bases). The CDR3 is 13 residues long. CDR1 DFQATT and CDR2 SNEGSKA come from the germline V gene (reference sequence). V gave up 3 bases and J gave up 8 bases, with 16 bases separating them. CDR3 in amino acids: CSASVGGPLGYTF. The CDR3 region has the DNA TGCAGTGCTAGTGTGGGGGGTCCCTTGGGCTACACCTTC.